A single count supports the clone carrying this T cell receptor beta chain. Its antigen is not identified. The individuals who served as donors were healthy Caucasians living in Russia, aged roughly 6 to 100. At least 6 micrograms of total RNA were extracted per sample. Primed by a sample-barcoded 5' primer and a J-beta primer mix, a second PCR proceeded for roughly 6 to 12 cycles. In TCRdb, the 5' RACE reads were re-called with MiXCR into one record per CDR3 protein. The sample lists hundreds of thousands of distinct CDR3 sequences, roughly 43% seen once, with 25% to 30% in the top ten. The data belong to a study of blood T cells in healthy people across ages. Overall study results and limits: Naive CD4+ cell counts and diversity both ran higher in long-lived than in aged donors.

The V gene lost 6 bases and the J gene lost 0 bases, with 13 bases spanning the gap. CDR1 is SGHDT and CDR2 is YYEEEE in the germline V gene. This CDR3 spans 15 amino acids. Sequenced sample: blood. This sequence was found in a man older than 75 in good health. This chain joins TRBV5-6 and TRBJ1-5; D is undetermined. CDR3 nucleotide sequence: TGTGCCAGCACCCAGAGGAGGAATAGCAATCAGCCCCAGCATTTT. This gives the protein CASTQRRNSNQPQHF.